A selection of T cell receptor beta chains follows, all from one sample in a study of shared clonotypes between healthy human individuals. Assay used: immunoSEQ multiplex PCR; TCRdb lists only in-frame clones, some missing. The repertoire includes approximately 2,000,000 clones, just under 95% of them detected once, and about 1.6% sits in the top ten. The specimen sequenced was naive CD8+ T cells from PBMCs. The source is a man between 18 and 35 years old in good health. Some clones in this sample may be carry-over from other donors' samples. CDR3s include the opening cysteine and the closing phenylalanine or tryptophan. The D gene is left open where the match is weak. Expanded clones get a size class; other rows say once, few or many, or leave the size out.

D gene: NA
V gene: TRBV27
clone size: once
J gene: TRBJ1-1
CDR3 DNA: TGTGCCAGCAGTCCGATTCCGACAGGATTGAACACTGAAGCTTTCTTT
CDR3 protein: CASSPIPTGLNTEAFF

D gene: NA
V gene: TRBV19
clone size: NA
J gene: TRBJ1-1
CDR3 DNA: TGTGCCAGTAGTATTGGGGGGCTTGGCACTGAAGCTTTCTTT
CDR3 protein: CASSIGGLGTEAFF

D gene: NA
V gene: TRBV2
clone size: NA
J gene: TRBJ1-1
CDR3 DNA: TGTGCCAGCAATACATACCCCGAACAGGGATTGAACACTGAAGCTTTCTTT
CDR3 protein: CASNTYPEQGLNTEAFF

D gene: NA
V gene: TRBV10-2
clone size: NA
J gene: TRBJ2-3
CDR3 DNA: TGCGCCAGCAGTGGGGTGCTAGCCGCCACAGATACGCAGTATTTT
CDR3 protein: CASSGVLAATDTQYF

D gene: NA
V gene: TRBV28
clone size: NA
J gene: TRBJ2-3
CDR3 DNA: TGTGCCAGCAGTTCAACCCAGGGAGATACGCAGTATTTT
CDR3 protein: CASSSTQGDTQYF

D gene: NA
V gene: TRBV7-9
clone size: NA
J gene: TRBJ2-2
CDR3 DNA: TGTGCCAGCAGCCAACTCGGAGGGCCTTACACCGGGGAGCTGTTTTTT
CDR3 protein: CASSQLGGPYTGELFF

D gene: TRBD2
V gene: TRBV19
clone size: NA
J gene: TRBJ2-7
CDR3 DNA: TGTGCCAGTAGTATCGGGACTAGCGGAGACTACGAGCAGTACTTC
CDR3 protein: CASSIGTSGDYEQYF

D gene: NA
V gene: TRBV4-1
clone size: once
J gene: TRBJ2-7
CDR3 DNA: TGCGCCAGCAGCGGGGGTATGGGGTCCTACGAGCAGTACTTC
CDR3 protein: CASSGGMGSYEQYF

D gene: NA
V gene: TRBV7-2
clone size: NA
J gene: TRBJ2-7
CDR3 DNA: TGTGCCAGCAGCCGAACCCACTCAAAGGGATCTCCCTACGAGCAGTACTTC
CDR3 protein: CASSRTHSKGSPYEQYF

D gene: TRBD2
V gene: TRBV6-6
clone size: once
J gene: TRBJ2-5
CDR3 DNA: TGTGCCAGCAGTTCTATACTAGCGGGAGGGCTAGAGACCCAGTACTTC
CDR3 protein: CASSSILAGGLETQYF

D gene: NA
V gene: TRBV5-4
clone size: NA
J gene: TRBJ1-1
CDR3 DNA: TGTGCCAGCAGCCCCAACCGGTACAGCCCGAACACTGAAGCTTTCTTT
CDR3 protein: CASSPNRYSPNTEAFF

D gene: NA
V gene: TRBV14
clone size: NA
J gene: TRBJ2-4
CDR3 DNA: TGTGCCAGCAGCCAAGTCGGAGTATTAGCCAAAAACATTCAGTACTTC
CDR3 protein: CASSQVGVLAKNIQYF

D gene: TRBD1
V gene: TRBV9
clone size: NA
J gene: TRBJ1-1
CDR3 DNA: TGTGCCAGCAGCTCCCGCCGGGACAGGGGTCTCACTGAAGCTTTCTTT
CDR3 protein: CASSSRRDRGLTEAFF

D gene: NA
V gene: TRBV27
clone size: NA
J gene: TRBJ2-1
CDR3 DNA: TGTGCCACCACCCCTATATTGAGGCCCTACAATGAGCAGTTCTTC
CDR3 protein: CATTPILRPYNEQFF

D gene: TRBD1
V gene: TRBV7-6
clone size: once
J gene: TRBJ2-7
CDR3 DNA: TGTGCCAGCAGCGTTGGGACAGGCCCCTACGAGCAGTACTTC
CDR3 protein: CASSVGTGPYEQYF

D gene: NA
V gene: TRBV11-2
clone size: NA
J gene: TRBJ1-3
CDR3 DNA: TGTGCCAGCAGCAAAACACACAGCTACCAGATTGGAAACACCATATATTTT
CDR3 protein: CASSKTHSYQIGNTIYF

D gene: TRBD1
V gene: TRBV27
clone size: NA
J gene: TRBJ1-5
CDR3 DNA: TGTGCCAGCAGTTCTACAGGGGGTAGCAATCAGCCCCAGCATTTT
CDR3 protein: CASSSTGGSNQPQHF